This TCR beta chain was found in a study of blood T cell repertoires in COVID-19. On the study more broadly: Nucleic acid was either cDNA or gDNA, and it came from T cells, B-cell-depleted T cells, or PBMCs.

Seattle cases were enrolled at active infection and followed longitudinally. Per the study methods: Estimated nucleated cell counts came from reference gene primer amplification. Sequencing used immunoSEQ multiplex PCR; TCRdb keeps in-frame clones, though not all of them. V, J and clone size are taken as reported in that table, and D and trimming were inferred from the DNA itself. This repertoire shows about 300,000 clones, 90% found once; its top ten account for roughly 6.8%. The V and J ends lost 1 base and 3 bases, in that order; junction bases with no gene match: 5. Germline CDR1 is LNHDA and CDR2 is SQIVND (reference sequence). There are 15 residues in the CDR3.

The specimen sequenced was peripheral blood. This TCR came from a woman in her twenties or thirties with COVID-19, enrolled during active disease. The J gene is TRBJ2-7, the V gene TRBV19; 8 bases line up with TRBD1. CDR3 in DNA: TGTGCCAGTAGTATAGGTACCGGGACAGGCTACGAGCAGTACTTC. Its translation is CASSIGTGTGYEQYF.